Presented here are 19 T cell receptor beta chains from one specimen sequenced in a study of persistence of HIV-infected CD4 T cells. These receptors have no identified antigens. This was the immunoSEQ version 4 assay in survey mode. Data came from immunoSEQ multiplex PCR; TCRdb stores just in-frame clones and leaves some out. Here the sample spans tens of thousands of clones, 90% to 95% being singletons. Anti-CD3/anti-CD28 beads served as a nonspecific positive control stimulus. Responding CD4+ T cells were sorted by upregulation of both CD40 ligand and CD69. Specimen: CD4+ T cells sorted from PBMCs after approximately 20-hour stimulation, collected from a patient who received antiretroviral therapy. Every receptor here comes from an adult man with HIV who was CMV-seropositive.

V gene TRBV19 combines with J gene TRBJ1-6; 9 nucleotides line up with TRBD1. Trimming at V came to 10 bases and at J to 8 bases, leaving 9 bases not matched to a gene. The CDR3 is made up of 14 amino acids. The germline gives CDR1 LNHDA, CDR2 SQIVND (reference sequence). As DNA, the CDR3 is TGTGCCACTAAAGCCACAGGGGGCCATTCACCCCTCCACTTT. Translated: CATKATGGHSPLHF.

The genes are TRBV2 and TRBJ2-2; 7 bases agree with TRBD2. Germline V CDR1 and CDR2: SNHLY, FYNNEI. This CDR3 is built from 15 residues. The V gene end was trimmed by 11 bases and the J gene end by 0 bases; junction bases not matched to a gene: 9. CDR3 coding DNA: TGTGCCTCTTTCCGCGGGGGTTCGAACACCGGGGAGCTGTTTTTT. It specifies CASFRGGSNTGELFF.

This chain connects TRBV5-8 to TRBJ2-1; 10 positions match TRBD1. This CDR3 spans 16 amino acids. Germline CDR1 SGHTS, CDR2 YDEGEE. The trim removed 0 bases at V and 9 bases at J, leaving 9 bases unmatched. The CDR3 sequence: CASSLGTGQGISEQFF. CDR3 coding DNA: TGTGCCAGCAGCTTGGGCACGGGACAGGGGATAAGTGAGCAGTTCTTC. Filled out from reference TRBV5-8 and TRBJ2-1, the complete variable domain reads EAGVTQSPTHLIKTRGQQATLRCSPISGHTSVYWYQQALGLGLQFLLWYDEGEERNRGNFPPRFSGRQFPNYSSELNVNALELEDSALYLCASSLGTGQGISEQFFGPGTRLTVL.

This clone was detected only once. The chain links TRBV4-1 to TRBJ2-6; a possible D gene is TRBD1 (5 bases). V gave up 4 bases and J gave up 0 bases, with 13 bases separating them. Germline V gene sequence: CDR1 MGHRA, CDR2 YSYEKL. CDR3 length equals 17 residues. DNA of the CDR3: TGCGCCAGCAGCCCCCGACAGTTTCACTCTGGGGCCAACGTCCTGACTTTC. Protein sequence: CASSPRQFHSGANVLTF.

The chain is built from TRBV6-6 and TRBJ2-1; a possible D gene is TRBD2 (6 bases). The CDR3 is 14 residues long. V was shortened by 6 bases and J by 0 bases, with 9 bases between the two germline ends. Germline CDR1 MNHNY, CDR2 SVGAGI (reference sequence). Here the CDR3 DNA reads TGTGCCAGCAGGCCGGGACTCTCCTACAATGAGCAGTTCTTC. Translation: CASRPGLSYNEQFF.

The chain couples TRBV9 to TRBJ1-2; D is undetermined. CDR3 length: 14 residues. V dropped 0 bases and J dropped 2 bases, with 8 bases sitting between them. Germline lookup yields CDR1 SGDLS and CDR2 YYNGEE. CDR3 amino acids: CASSVGQINYGYTF. The CDR3 nucleotides read TGTGCCAGCAGCGTAGGTCAGATAAACTATGGCTACACCTTC.

The chain uses TRBV5-4 and TRBJ1-6; TRBD1 aligns across 12 bases. The germline V gene encodes CDR1 SGHNT and CDR2 YYREEE (reference sequence). The J segment lost 7 bases and the V segment lost 2 bases, leaving 7 bases of the junction unmatched. This CDR3 contains 17 residues. The CDR3 bases are TGTGCCAGCAGCTTAAAAGGGACAGGGGGCCGGAATTCACCCCTCCACTTT. Amino acid sequence: CASSLKGTGGRNSPLHF.

The rearrangement links TRBV12-5 to TRBJ2-3; D unresolved. Trimming took off 6 bases at V and 2 bases at J, with 6 bases between the two ends. Germline loops: CDR1 LGHNT, CDR2 FRNRAP. The CDR3 sequence is 12 residues long. CDR3 in amino acids: CASGGNTDTQYF. The CDR3 DNA sequence: TGTGCTAGTGGGGGTAACACAGATACGCAGTATTTT.

The chain uses TRBV2 and TRBJ2-2; D remains unclear. The V gene lost 1 base and the J gene lost 1 base, with 4 bases spanning the gap. This CDR3 region has 14 residues. CDR1 SNHLY and CDR2 FYNNEI come from the germline V gene. The DNA of the CDR3 is TGTGCCAGCAGTGAAGGATGGAACACCGGGGAGCTGTTTTTT. Its protein is CASSEGWNTGELFF.

This chain links TRBV6-1 with TRBJ2-5; D not resolved. The germline gives CDR1 MNHNS, CDR2 SASEGT. The V end was cut by 2 bases, the J end by 5 bases, with 9 bases between. The CDR3 has 13 amino acids. Written as DNA, the CDR3 is TGTGCCAGCAGTGAAACCGGCAGGGAGACCCAGTACTTC. Protein product: CASSETGRETQYF.

J is TRBJ1-3 and V is TRBV5-1; weak D call: TRBD1 (6 bases). V lost 1 base and J lost 2, with 10 bases in between. The CDR3 contains 15 residues. Germline CDR1 reads SGHRS; CDR2 reads YFSETQ. This chain's CDR3 is CASSLTGSPGNTIYF. For the CDR3, the DNA is TGCGCCAGCAGCTTGACAGGGTCTCCTGGAAACACCATATATTTT.

This rearrangement joins TRBV29-1 to TRBJ1-5, with TRBD1 identical over 9 bases. Germline CDR1 and CDR2: SQVTM and ANQGSEA. The CDR3 has 15 amino acids. After removal of 8 bases from V and 2 bases from J, the junction contained 10 bases not matched to a gene. DNA for the CDR3: TGCAGCATCGCACAGGGGGCCGGAGGCAATCAGCCCCAGCATTTT. Translating it yields CSIAQGAGGNQPQHF.

J is TRBJ1-4 and V is TRBV5-1; possibly TRBD1 for D (5 bases). Germline V gives CDR1 SGHRS, CDR2 YFSETQ. The ends were cut back, 4 bases at V and 1 base at J, with 11 bases in the middle. This CDR3 has 15 residues. CDR3 coding DNA: TGCGCCAGCAGCCCGGGACGGGAAACTAATGAAAAACTGTTTTTT. This codes for CASSPGRETNEKLFF.

This chain links TRBV19 with TRBJ2-6; possibly TRBD1 for D (6 bases). Trimming took 6 bases from V and 0 from J, leaving 6 bases between them. In germline, CDR1 is LNHDA, CDR2 SQIVND (reference sequence). This CDR3 is 14 amino acids long. This CDR3 reads CASRQGSGANVLTF. The DNA of the CDR3 is TGTGCCAGTAGACAGGGCTCTGGGGCCAACGTCCTGACTTTC.

This chain uses TRBV5-1 with TRBJ1-5; D uncertain. The CDR3 totals 14 residues. V lost 0 bases to trimming and J lost 7 bases, with 11 bases between them. Germline V gene lookup returns CDR1 SGHRS and CDR2 YFSETQ. The CDR3 DNA sequence: TGCGCCAGCAGCTTGGTCGGTGGGAACCAGCCCCAGCATTTT. It encodes CASSLVGGNQPQHF.

This clone was observed once. The rearrangement uses TRBV10-3 and TRBJ1-2; D might be TRBD1 (5 bases). The CDR3 contains 17 residues. Germline CDR1 and CDR2: ENHRY and SYGVKD. Trimming pared 2 bases from V and 4 bases from J, leaving 20 bases between. The CDR3 sequence: CAISEPKGQGKGYGYTF. CDR3 sequence (DNA): TGTGCCATCAGTGAGCCAAAAGGACAAGGAAAGGGCTATGGCTACACCTTC.

This clone was seen once. V usage is TRBV5-1 and J usage is TRBJ2-7, with unresolved D. V gave up 0 bases and J gave up 4 bases, with 17 bases separating them. The CDR3 is 16 amino acids. CDR1 and CDR2 (germline): SGHRS, YFSETQ. The CDR3 region has the DNA TGCGCCAGCAGCTTGGTCGCGACACGCGCCCTTTACGAGCAGTACTTC. Translating gives CASSLVATRALYEQYF.

V and J are TRBV3-1 (or the pseudogene TRBV3-2) and TRBJ1-5, with unresolved D. CDR3 length: 16 amino acids. V was shortened by 4 bases and J by 0 bases, with 13 bases between the two germline ends. Germline V lookup: CDR1 LGHDT, CDR2 YNNKEL (reference sequence). The CDR3 loop is CASSPQGSYSNQPQHF. The CDR3 DNA reads as TGTGCCAGCAGCCCCCAAGGAAGTTATAGCAATCAGCCCCAGCATTTT.

The chain uses TRBV19 and TRBJ2-7; D possibly matches TRBD1 or TRBD2 (5 bases each). Germline loops: CDR1 LNHDA, CDR2 SQIVND (reference sequence). CDR3 size: 14 residues. V was cut by 4 bases and J by 0 bases, with 10 bases left in between. CDR3 loop: CASSTRDGSYEQYF. CDR3 coding DNA: TGTGCCAGTAGTACACGGGACGGCTCCTACGAGCAGTACTTC.